The T cell receptor (beta chain) described here comes from a study of T cell responses to AZD1222 COVID-19 vaccine (dated by TCRdb to the early 2020s). About the study as a whole: AZD1222 recipients given second doses at about 4 weeks or at about 12 weeks were pooled, since spike-specific TCR depth and breadth were not found to differ between the two schedules. Enrollment into the trials was organized by age into subgroups of 18-55, 56-69 and 70-plus years, and those subgroups contained roughly 150, 30 and 60 TCR-sequenced participants, respectively. A total of 233 trial participants underwent TCR sequencing, of whom more than 200 had received two doses of AZD1222 and 26 had received two doses of the MenACWY control vaccine. What the authors observed across the whole study: No day 14 peak-response samples were available, so repertoires were characterized only after the peak T cell response. Conclusions about previously exposed vaccinees are limited because only six or seven AZD1222 recipients were SARS-CoV-2 seropositive at baseline. Spike-specific TCR breadth and depth rose significantly after two AZD1222 doses compared with day 0 and with MenACWY recipients. Participants were mostly white British and included more females than males, and it was suggested by the authors that clonal diversity may have been underestimated. The 56-69-year group was small, and its depth increase did not reach significance, likely because of low power. Epitopes outside the regions mutated in the B.1.351 and B.1.1.7 variants were reportedly recognized by nearly half of the unique spike-specific TCRs. CD4 TCRs associated with the vaccine covered the entire spike protein, and the dominant responses were in regions 160-218 and 743-854.

The CDR3 regions of human TCRbeta chains were subjected to immunosequencing. For the original study's pipeline: TCRs in the repertoires were compared against a reference library of SARS-CoV-2-specific TCRs that had been generated with the MIRA antigen-specificity platform. Breadth meant the fraction of unique TCRs that were SARS-CoV-2-associated, whereas depth meant the fraction of total T cells that were SARS-CoV-2-associated. Using the MIRA data, each spike-specific TCR was assigned both to the spike region to which the TCR was reactive and to a CD4 or CD8 class. Log10-transformed breadth and depth values were compared by one-way ANOVA with Sidak's multiple comparisons tests. TCRdb stores this immuneACCESS table with in-frame sequences only. Part of the clones is absent; in the studies checked, under half of the shortfall reflects unresolved V genes, and no reason is known for the rest. That table gives V, J and clone size, and the DNA gave D and trimming. Across this sample there are 99,000 or so clones, with 70% to 90% seen only once. In total, the top ten clones hold roughly 2.9% of the sample.

The time point label, read with the paper, signifies: baseline before first vaccination. Vaccinee samples were obtained from the UK trials COV001 and COV002, which included a single-blind randomized controlled phase 2/3 trial of AZD1222 (ChAdOx1 nCoV-19) in healthy adults. For TCRbeta chain sequencing, PBMC samples were collected from trial participants at day 0 and at day 28 after the second dose. As regards this clone: It has no known antigen specificity. One base away there is no much larger clone; base qualities are not given.

V gives up 8 bases and J gives up 7 bases, and the segment between their germline ends measures 11 bases. From its cysteine to its phenylalanine, the CDR3 spans 11 amino acids. Only the CDR3 portion is preserved as DNA: 33 bases, with reading frame beginning at the first base. This TCR came from an adult in good health. The material sequenced was peripheral blood, taken on day 0 of AZD1222 vaccination. The rearranged segments are TRBV12-3 or TRBV12-4 and TRBJ1-2, with the D gene call left open. The nucleotide sequence reads TGTGCCAGCGGGTCCGGCCGTGGCTACACCTTC. Translated, this gives CASGSGRGYTF.